This T cell receptor (beta chain) originates from a study of T cell responses to AZD1222 COVID-19 vaccine. Sequencing was performed with immunoSEQ multiplex PCR; in TCRdb, only in-frame clones are kept and a portion is missing. This table has over 110,000 clones, 92% appearing once. With 7 bases removed from V and 4 bases from J, the gap between germline ends came to 28 bases. The CDR3 is made up of 18 amino acids. Germline V gene sequence: CDR1 LNHDA, CDR2 SQIVND (reference sequence). The clonotype comes from an adult who received the AZD1222 COVID-19 vaccine. The specimen was peripheral blood, collected 28 days after the second AZD1222 dose. The rearrangement links TRBV19 to TRBJ1-1; tentative D call: TRBD1 (5 bases). In DNA, the CDR3 is TGTGCCAGTACCGCATCGAGGGTCAGGGTGGGCGTCGGCACTGAAGCTTTCTTT. It encodes CASTASRVRVGVGTEAFF.